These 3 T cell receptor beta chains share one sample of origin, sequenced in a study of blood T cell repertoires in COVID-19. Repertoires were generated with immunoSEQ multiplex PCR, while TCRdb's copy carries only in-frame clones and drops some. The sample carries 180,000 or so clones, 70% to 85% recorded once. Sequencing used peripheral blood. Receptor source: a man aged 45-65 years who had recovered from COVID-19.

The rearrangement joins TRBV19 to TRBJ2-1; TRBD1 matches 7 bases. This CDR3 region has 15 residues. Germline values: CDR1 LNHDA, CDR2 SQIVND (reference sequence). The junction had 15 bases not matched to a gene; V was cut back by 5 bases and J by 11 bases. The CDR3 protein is CASSAIFTGDQKQFF. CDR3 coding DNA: TGTGCCAGTAGTGCAATTTTTACAGGGGACCAGAAGCAGTTCTTC.

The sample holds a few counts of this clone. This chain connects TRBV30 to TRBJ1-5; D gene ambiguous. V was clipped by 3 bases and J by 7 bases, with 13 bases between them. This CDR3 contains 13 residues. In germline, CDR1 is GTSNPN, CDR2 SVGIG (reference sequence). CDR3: CAWSLGEGQPQHF. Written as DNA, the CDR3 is TGTGCCTGGAGCCTGGGAGAAGGGCAGCCCCAGCATTTT. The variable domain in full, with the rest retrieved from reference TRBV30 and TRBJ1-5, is SQTIHQWPATLVQPVGSPLSLECTVEGTSNPNLYWYRQAAGRGLQLLFYSVGIGQISSEVPQNLSASRPQDRQFILSSKKLLLSDSGFYLCAWSLGEGQPQHFGDGTRLSIL.

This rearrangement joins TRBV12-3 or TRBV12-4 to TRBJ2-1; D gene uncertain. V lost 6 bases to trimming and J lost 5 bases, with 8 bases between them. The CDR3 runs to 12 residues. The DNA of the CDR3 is TGTGCCAGCAGCCCAGAACACAATGAGCAGTTCTTC. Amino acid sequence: CASSPEHNEQFF.